What follows describes a single T cell receptor (beta chain). The data were obtained in a study of OX40 agonist ivuxolimab in advanced cancers. Study-level information: Dose-escalation patients had hepatocellular carcinoma, melanoma, renal cell or head and neck cancer.

Profiled with immunoSEQ multiplex PCR; TCRdb holds only in-frame clones, not every one. The sample holds tens of thousands of clones, 85% to 90% seen once. The germline V gene encodes CDR1 LNHDA and CDR2 SQIVND (reference sequence). The J segment lost 0 bases and the V segment lost 4 bases, leaving 2 bases of the junction unmatched. This CDR3 region has 14 residues. The receptor's source is an adult with an advanced solid tumor such as melanoma, head and neck, liver or kidney cancer. The sample in question was CD4+ or CD8+ T cells sorted from blood, obtained in a trial of the OX40 agonist ivuxolimab. V is TRBV19 and J is TRBJ2-7, with 8 bases fitting TRBD1. The CDR3: CASSTQGGSYEQYF. The CDR3 DNA reads as TGTGCCAGTAGTACACAGGGGGGCTCCTACGAGCAGTACTTC.